The T cell receptor beta chain under discussion was sequenced for a study of T cells in tumors after PD-1 blockade (dated by TCRdb to the late 2010s). About the investigation overall: Prior checkpoint blockade, systemic immunosuppressant use, and recent radiotherapy or other anti-cancer therapy within 4 weeks were grounds for patient exclusion. Patients were treated with either pembrolizumab 200 mg every 3 weeks or cemiplimab 350 mg every 2 weeks. Some patients also continued taking vismodegib 150 mg daily during anti-PD-1 treatment. On average, tumor samples had 25,000 to 30,000 TCR templates (range roughly 554-99,264) and thousands of unique clonotypes, 15 to 20-fold deeper than single-cell TCR sequencing. Paired single-cell RNA and TCR sequencing was done in the study on site-matched tumors from patients with BCC or SCC, both before and after anti-PD-1 therapy. RECIST version 1.1 was used to assess clinical response. The full study reports these points: Clonal replacement was observed only between pre- and post-treatment samples and not between two pre-treatment samples, a pattern that was regarded as arguing against biopsy timing or location artifacts. Where the novel T cell clones came from was not determined, and possible sources could include lymphoid organs or rare unexpanded clones inside the tumor or in the tumor periphery. Roughly 41% of the TCR clonotypes from tumors also showed up in blood, and some novel exhausted tumor clones were present in pre-treatment blood, which suggests peripheral recruitment. Most exhausted CD8+ clones that expanded after therapy were novel clonotypes not detected before treatment, suggesting clonal replacement instead of reinvigoration of pre-existing clones.

The label giving this sample's time point can be read as: after anti-PD-1 therapy. The tumor biopsies were site-matched, meaning the biopsies were taken from the same primary tumor before and after PD-1 blockade. Genomic DNA extracted from tumor biopsies or peripheral blood was used for bulk TCRbeta sequencing, with input ranging from roughly 616 ng to 6,500 ng. Bulk TCRbeta sequencing was performed on remaining biopsy material to increase sensitivity for rare clonotypes compared with single-cell TCR sequencing. Histologically proven advanced or metastatic basal or squamous cell carcinoma was present in all patients, all of whom were poor candidates for surgical resection. Of the approximately 10 patients making up the basal cell carcinoma cohort, 8 underwent bulk tumor TCR sequencing. Fresh biopsies came from the site of the primary tumor, and part of the tissue was kept in RNAlater for exome and bulk TCR sequencing.

About this clone itself: There is no known antigen for this receptor. No base quality values were provided; no much bigger clone lies one nucleotide off.

CDR1 is given as MNHEY and CDR2 as SVGAGI, both from the germline V gene. After removal of 5 bases from V and 4 bases from J, the junction retains 7 bases not matched to a gene. The CDR3 contains 14 residues, cysteine and phenylalanine counted. The read is trimmed to its CDR3 DNA, 42 bases read in frame from base 1. The immunoSEQ platform was used to carry out deep TCRbeta sequencing. In the paper's pipeline: Only productive rearrangements were exported from the immunoSEQ Analyzer for further analysis. A two-sided binomial test with a Bonferroni-corrected P below 0.01 was used to identify clones that significantly expanded or contracted between timepoints. T cell phenotypes were assigned to bulk TCRbeta clonotypes by matching the clonotypes to single-cell RNA+TCR-seq clones that had the same TCRbeta sequence. Clone enrichment in tumor was computed as tumor frequency divided by PBMC frequency from bulk TCR sequencing. GLIPH was used to sort TCRs into specificity groups, which are clusters of distinct TCRs that likely recognize common antigens through shared CDR3 motifs. TCRdb retrieved this table from immuneACCESS and kept in-frame rearrangements only. Not all clones are present; in checked studies, unresolved V genes account for under half, and no reason is known for the remainder. V, J and clone size reflect that table, while D and trimming were determined from the DNA. Counted in this sample were about 8,500 clones; about 59% of them appeared once. The ten largest make up approximately 4.5% of the sample.

The sequence is built from TRBV6-5 and TRBJ2-7; 8 central nucleotides agree with TRBD1. The source material was tumor tissue, sampled after anti-PD-1 treatment. This TCR derives from a human donor with basal cell carcinoma. The CDR3 protein: CASSRDRRMYEQYF. The nucleotides are TGTGCCAGCAGTCGGGACAGGAGAATGTACGAGCAGTACTTC.